These 14 T cell receptor beta chains were all obtained from the same sample, sequenced in a study of T cells in Graves' hyperthyroidism and ophthalmopathy. Authors of the study amplified TCR beta CDR3 regions from RNA transcripts. In the first-round RT-PCR of the TCR CDR3, the HTBI primer set was used. MiXCR, run by TCRdb on the multiplex PCR reads, gives a single entry per CDR3 protein. The sample carries more than 650,000 distinct CDR3 sequences, around 13% recorded once. The sequenced material came from blood. The source of these receptors is a woman aged 18 to 35 with Graves' hyperthyroidism.

This rearrangement joins TRBV11-2 to TRBJ2-1, with D possibly being TRBD2 (7 bases). The ends were cut back, 5 bases at V and 6 bases at J, with 17 bases in the middle. CDR3 size: 15 residues. In germline, CDR1 is SGHAT, CDR2 FQNNGV. The DNA for the CDR3 is TGTGCCAGCAGCCGAATAGGGGGGGCGCGCAATGAGCAGTTCTTC. The encoded protein is CASSRIGGARNEQFF.

The chain links TRBV7-9 to TRBJ2-7; the match to TRBD2 covers 7 bases. CDR3 length equals 14 residues. V shed 5 bases and J 4 bases; nucleotides not matched to a gene: 8. Germline lookup yields CDR1 SEHNR and CDR2 FQNEAQ (reference sequence). CDR3 residues: CASSPRTRLYEQYF. CDR3 nucleotide sequence: TGTGCCAGCAGCCCGCGGACTAGGCTATACGAGCAGTACTTC.

V usage is TRBV20-1 and J usage is TRBJ2-7; D unresolved. The germline V gene encodes CDR1 DFQATT and CDR2 SNEGSKA (reference sequence). V gave up 3 bases and J gave up 6 bases, with 9 bases separating them. This CDR3 is built from 11 residues. CDR3 nucleotide sequence: TGCAGTGCTAGCTGGGGAATCGAGCAGTACTTC. Translation: CSASWGIEQYF.

This sequence joins TRBV6-2 or TRBV6-3 and TRBJ2-4; maybe TRBD1 (6 bases). The CDR3 is 14 residues long. V lost 10 bases and J lost 8, with 21 bases in between. Looked up from germline, CDR1 is MNHEY and CDR2 is SVGEGT. As DNA, the CDR3 is TGTGCCACCCGGGACAACTTCAACGCGGACATTCAGTACTTC. It specifies CATRDNFNADIQYF.

Ten or more counts support this clonotype. The chain employs TRBV15 and TRBJ1-5, with D unclear. Trimming stripped 5 bases from V and 2 bases from J, with 19 bases between. The CDR3 loop spans 17 amino acids. The germline V gene encodes CDR1 LNHNV and CDR2 YYDKDF (reference sequence). The CDR3 sequence: CATSPTPGSERNQPQHF. CDR3 in DNA: TGTGCCACCAGCCCGACCCCGGGGTCTGAGCGCAATCAGCCCCAGCATTTT. The variable domain in full, with the rest retrieved from reference TRBV15 and TRBJ1-5, is DAMVIQNPRYQVTQFGKPVTLSCSQTLNHNVMYWYQQKSSQAPKLLFHYYDKDFNNEADTPDNFQSRRPNTSFCFLDIRSPGLGDTAMYLCATSPTPGSERNQPQHFGDGTRLSIL.

In this sample, this clonotype turned up many times. The CDR3 loop reads CASSYRGTSGRNEQFF. CDR3 bases: TGTGCCAGCAGCTATCGAGGGACTAGCGGGAGGAATGAGCAGTTCTTC. The V gene is TRBV7-2, the J gene TRBJ2-1, with 15 bases aligning to TRBD2. Germline trimming cut 4 bases from V and 7 bases from J; bases unmatched to any gene: 5. The germline CDR1 and CDR2 sequences are SGHTA and FQGNSA. CDR3 length equals 16 residues.

This chain connects TRBV5-6 to TRBJ2-5; 9 bases are a match to TRBD1. Unmatched junction bases numbered 9, after V lost 4 bases and J lost 5 bases. Germline CDR1 is SGHDT and CDR2 is YYEEEE. CDR3 length: 15 residues. CDR3 in DNA: TGTGCCAGCAGCCGTCCGGGACAGGGAGGGGAGACCCAGTACTTC. Its translation: CASSRPGQGGETQYF.

This clonotype has ten or more counts. The genes are TRBV7-9 and TRBJ2-5, with D uncertain. The CDR3 spans 14 residues. Trimming removed 5 bases at V and 0 bases at J, with 10 bases between. Germline V gene data show CDR1 as SEHNR and CDR2 as FQNEAQ (reference sequence). For the CDR3, the DNA is TGTGCCAGCAGCCAAATTAACTACCAAGAGACCCAGTACTTC. It codes for CASSQINYQETQYF.

This clonotype was counted only a few times. The chain combines TRBV6-1 with TRBJ1-1; D perhaps matches TRBD1 (6 bases). The V gene's germline CDR1 is MNHNS and CDR2 SASEGT. CDR3 length: 14 residues. Trimming pared 10 bases from V and 4 bases from J, leaving 19 bases between. The CDR3 nucleotides are TGTGCCACACGTGGGGGGCAGCGGTTCACTGAAGCTTTCTTT. It translates to CATRGGQRFTEAFF.

This clonotype was counted only a few times. The genes are TRBV30 and TRBJ2-4; the D gene is possibly TRBD1 (6 bases). The germline V and J ends were trimmed by 2 bases and 10 bases, with 12 bases remaining between them. CDR1 GTSNPN and CDR2 SVGIG come from the germline V gene (reference sequence). This CDR3 is built from 12 residues. In nucleotides, the CDR3 is TGTGCCTGGAGTAGCTACAGGGCTATTCAGTACTTC. The encoded protein is CAWSSYRAIQYF.

This clonotype was observed many times. The chain uses TRBV6-1 and TRBJ2-1, with 11 bases matching TRBD2. J was trimmed by 5 bases and V by 6 bases; bases with no gene match: 9. This CDR3 region has 16 residues. Germline CDR1 and CDR2: MNHNS and SASEGT. CDR3 protein: CASRQLLAGAHNEQFF. CDR3 coding DNA: TGTGCCAGCAGGCAACTACTAGCGGGAGCGCACAATGAGCAGTTCTTC.

This clonotype occurred many times. A read error may account for a junction end that differs from germline. The V gene is TRBV2, the J gene TRBJ2-1; 7 positions match TRBD1. From germline, CDR1 is SNHLY and CDR2 FYNNEI. The CDR3 runs 16 residues. The CDR3 region has the DNA TGTGCCAGCAGCGTAGACAGGGTATCCCCCTACGATGAGCAGTTCTTC. Translation gives CASSVDRVSPYDEQFF.

This clonotype was counted at least ten times. The CDR3 is CASSERGYTF. The CDR3 region has the DNA TGTGCCAGCAGTGAAAGGGGCTACACCTTC. The rearrangement links TRBV6-1 to TRBJ1-2; D gene unclear. Germline V gene lookup returns CDR1 MNHNS and CDR2 SASEGT. The CDR3 length is 10 residues. The V end lost 2 bases, the J end lost 8 bases, and 3 bases lay between the germline ends.

In its sample, this clonotype was seen many times. This chain uses TRBV7-9 with TRBJ1-1; TRBD1 aligns across 10 bases. Germline lookup yields CDR1 SEHNR and CDR2 FQNEAQ (reference sequence). V was pared by 6 bases and J by 5 bases, with 6 bases of the junction left unmatched. The CDR3 spans 14 residues. For the CDR3, the DNA is TGTGCCAGCAGGGGGACAGGGGTTTGGACTGAAGCTTTCTTT. This codes for CASRGTGVWTEAFF.